This T cell receptor (beta chain) was captured in a study of cytomegalovirus exposure and HLA in healthy donors. Study results and caveats: Being productive about 87% or about 30% of the time was typical of most TCR beta V segments in an earlier analysis.

Of note for this clone: Its antigen is unidentified.

Germline V CDR1 and CDR2: LGHNA, YSLEER. This CDR3 comprises 16 residues. V lost 5 bases to trimming and J lost 3 bases, with 17 bases between them. Vbeta (60) and Jbeta (13) primers were used in the PCR. Using immunoSEQ multiplex PCR, the repertoire was profiled, and TCRdb retains in-frame clones only, with some absent. The table lists more than 140,000 clones, approximately 84% of them singletons. V is TRBV4-3 and J is TRBJ2-1; D may be TRBD1 (5 bases). The source is a woman in her 40s in good health and CMV-seronegative. Specimen: PBMCs. The CDR3 DNA sequence: TGCGCCAGCAGCTCGACCCAGGGAAGGGGCTACAATGAGCAGTTCTTC. This gives the protein CASSSTQGRGYNEQFF.